The entry below gives a single T cell receptor beta chain sequence along with its context. This clonotype was recorded at least ten times. The antigen this receptor binds is unknown. No much larger clone is present one base from it, and per-base qualities are unavailable. Moderately to severely active disease, a Clinical Activity Score of at least 3, a NOSPECS grade of at least 4, and a duration under 3 months were present in ophthalmopathy patients. Exclusion was applied to patients with uncontrolled infections, other autoimmune diseases, pregnancy or lactation. Diagnoses were established on the basis of clinical symptoms, serum thyroxine and TRAb, thyroid ultrasound, and orbital computed tomography. Ficoll-Paque density gradient centrifugation was used to isolate PBMCs from around 10 ml of fresh peripheral blood. Total RNA was extracted with Trizol reagent, and quality was checked on an Agilent 2100 Bioanalyzer.

The TCR beta CDR3 regions were amplified from RNA transcripts. The first round of RT-PCR for the TCR CDR3 was performed with the HTBI primer set and the Qiagen OneStep RT-PCR kit. The libraries were constructed in a second round of multiplex PCR and then size-selected and purified. Paired-end sequencing of the libraries was performed with 100 bp reads on an Illumina HiSeq2000. On the authors' methods: Raw data were processed with SOAPnuke, discarding reads with adapters, uncalled bases, mean Phred below 15, or no exact constant-primer or identifier match. COPE v1.2.5 was used to merge the high-quality paired reads, and each unique nucleotide sequence was defined as a clonotype. MiTCR v1.1 was used to align clonotypes to the IMGT TRBV, TRBD and TRBJ reference segments. The analysis included only V-J combinations with a frequency above 0.0001, which together covered approximately 99% of the repertoires. A TCS score was defined as the ratio between F50 (clonal expansion) and ExV (chaos), using BLOSUM62-based TCRdist between CDR3 peptides within each V-J. Welch's t-statistics and random forest reduced around 510 V-J features to roughly 13, which were used in a naive Bayes classifier (R e1071). The public reads were reprocessed in TCRdb via fastp at Q25 and MiXCR, keeping in-frame beta chains. Here each entry gathers all rows of one CDR3 protein and keeps the most common genes and DNA. The authors' filters were not applied to this entry. The sample table lists about 250,000 distinct CDR3 sequences, approximately 23% of them with a count of one. The ten most abundant clones make up roughly 40% of the sample.

The sample belongs to a study of T cells in Graves' hyperthyroidism and ophthalmopathy (dated by TCRdb to between 2018 and 2021). In the study overall: Peripheral blood samples were taken at initial diagnosis, before any treatment was given. To identify TCR V-J signatures that set the groups apart, the researchers used a discovery cohort of about a hundred patients, made up of 43 with Graves' ophthalmopathy and about 59 with stable Graves' hyperthyroidism. Prospective prediction of ophthalmopathy was tested in an independent validation cohort consisting of 18 hyperthyroidism patients and approximately 16 patients who later progressed to ophthalmopathy. For training and testing, the 95 to 100 patients in the discovery cohort were randomly divided in a 7:3 ratio. Thyroid tissue and blood T-cell repertoires from six Graves' hyperthyroidism patients were also compared in the study. Once sampling was done, hyperthyroidism patients were given methimazole at a starting dose of 30 mg daily, whereas ophthalmopathy patients were given high-dose intravenous methylprednisolone. The paper reports TCR Vbeta CDR3 sequencing of about 140 peripheral blood samples: some 41 ophthalmopathy, under 80 hyperthyroidism and about 17 progressor patients.

Broad study findings and their caveats: Most expanded thyroid clonotypes (frequency above 0.001) were also detected in blood, a finding suggesting that blood repertoires may reflect thyroid immune responses. In cross-validation, a model built on a 13 V-J signature told ophthalmopathy apart from stable hyperthyroidism with approximately 91% sensitivity and approximately 84% specificity, and in testing the same model reached 80%/75%. In validation, the model predicted progression to ophthalmopathy with approximately 69% sensitivity and over 72% specificity, a median of approximately 6.7 months before onset. Sample size was not statistically predetermined, and investigators were not blinded to group allocation.

The germline V gene provides CDR1 SGHVS and CDR2 FQNEAQ. The CDR3 runs 16 residues from the cysteine to the phenylalanine. Just the 48-base CDR3 DNA is kept, in frame starting at base 1. V loses 4 bases at its end and J loses 2 bases; junction bases beyond the gene matches: 7. The chain uses TRBV7-8 and TRBJ2-5; TRBD2 aligns with 10 central bases. The sample was blood. The TCR originated in a middle-aged woman with Graves' ophthalmopathy. This receptor carries the CDR3 CASSSVAGGGQETQYF. The sequenced DNA is TGTGCCAGCAGCTCGGTAGCGGGAGGAGGGCAAGAGACCCAGTACTTC.